This record concerns one T cell receptor beta chain sequence. Antigen specificity is unknown. This may stem from a read error, because a much larger clone lies one nucleotide away. A single record per CDR3 protein comes from TCRdb applying MiXCR to the RT-PCR reads. In the table there are under 750,000 distinct CDR3 sequences, over 9.5% of which are singletons. This sample is drawn from a study of response to subunit inactivated influenza vaccine. The CDR3 is 13 residues long. The V gene's germline CDR1 is MDHEN and CDR2 SYDVKM. Study-wide points: Each seasonal influenza vaccination recruits few new T cells, the authors suggested.

The rearrangement links TRBV28 to TRBJ1-6, with D maybe TRBD1 (5 bases). The clonotype originates from a man in his fifties or sixties who received an inactivated influenza vaccine. The source was PBMCs from blood, collected on the day of vaccination. CDR3 bases: TGTGCCAGCAGGGGACTCCATAATACACCCCTCCACTTT. This sequence encodes CASRGLHNTPLHF. The full variable domain, its missing parts supplied by reference TRBV28 and TRBJ1-6, is DVKVTQSSRYLVKRTGEKVFLECVQDMDHENMFWYRQDPGLGLRLIYFSYDVKMKEKGDIPEGYSVSREKKERFSLILESASTNQTSMYLCASRGLHNTPLHFGNGTRLTVT.